This T cell receptor beta chain was recovered during a study of shared clonotypes between healthy human individuals. Study-wide findings and caveats: Compared with clonotypes that all four donors shared, non-shared clonotypes had lower generation probabilities.

This clone was observed a single time. As yet, its antigen is unknown. The identical CDR3 is also encoded by other nucleotide sequences in the sample. The CDR3 has 15 residues. Deletions cut 5 bases from V and 0 bases from J, with 10 bases between. Germline V CDR1 and CDR2: MNHEY, SVGAGI. Profiled with immunoSEQ multiplex PCR; TCRdb holds only in-frame clones, not every one. The table shows about 2.1 million clones, with 80% to 95% occurring only once. Only CD45RO-negative cells positively selected for CCR7 counted as naive CD8 cells, so terminally differentiated effector memory CD45RA+ cells were excluded.

This receptor was taken from a man between 18 and 35 years old in good health. Some clones in this sample may be carry-over from other donors' samples. J is TRBJ2-2 and V is TRBV6-5; the D gene could be TRBD1 or TRBD2 (5 bases each). The specimen sequenced was naive CD8+ T cells from PBMCs. CDR3 DNA: TGTGCCAGCAGTCCCGGGACGGCGAACACCGGGGAGCTGTTTTTT. This codes for CASSPGTANTGELFF.